The sequence of this TCR beta chain was determined in a study of glioma-infiltrating T cells after dendritic cell vaccination. Whole-study context: Monocyte-derived dendritic cells, cultured less than 8 days with IL-4 and GM-CSF, were pulsed with autologous tumor lysate.

The CDR3 runs to 18 residues. Trimming removed 4 bases at V and 1 base at J, with 19 bases between. Germline V lookup: CDR1 SGHNT, CDR2 YENEEA. Sequencing was performed with immunoSEQ multiplex PCR; in TCRdb, only in-frame clones are kept and a portion is missing. Of 80,000 to 100,000 clones detected, 70% to 80% appear once; the ten largest clones hold around 5.4%. This clone turned up a few times. The rearrangement joins TRBV11-3 to TRBJ1-4; D not certain. Sequenced here: blood, sampled before dendritic cell vaccination. The clonotype originates from a human donor with glioblastoma. The CDR3 protein is CASSSRVYCLLTNEKLFF. The CDR3 region has the DNA TGTGCCAGCAGCTCCCGGGTATATTGCCTTCTAACTAATGAAAAACTGTTTTTT.